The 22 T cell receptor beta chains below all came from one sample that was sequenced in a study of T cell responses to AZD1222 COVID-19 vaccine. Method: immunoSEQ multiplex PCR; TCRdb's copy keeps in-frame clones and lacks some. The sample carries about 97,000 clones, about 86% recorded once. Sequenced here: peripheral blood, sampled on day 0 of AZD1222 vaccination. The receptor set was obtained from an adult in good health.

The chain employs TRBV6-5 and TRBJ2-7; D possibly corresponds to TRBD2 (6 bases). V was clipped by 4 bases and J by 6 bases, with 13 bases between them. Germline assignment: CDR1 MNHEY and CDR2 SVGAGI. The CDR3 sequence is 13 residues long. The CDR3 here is CASSWGRGTEQYF. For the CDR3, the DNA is TGTGCCAGCAGTTGGGGCCGGGGGACCGAGCAGTACTTC.

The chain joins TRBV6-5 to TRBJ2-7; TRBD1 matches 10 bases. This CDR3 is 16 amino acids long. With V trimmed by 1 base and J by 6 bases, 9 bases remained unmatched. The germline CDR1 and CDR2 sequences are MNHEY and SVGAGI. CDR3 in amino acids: CASSYWPGQGYSEQYF. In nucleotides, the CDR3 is TGTGCCAGCAGTTACTGGCCGGGACAGGGGTACTCCGAGCAGTACTTC.

This CDR3 is CASSQLRGKATNEKLFF. The CDR3 DNA reads as TGTGCCAGCAGCCAACTCAGGGGTAAAGCAACTAATGAAAAACTGTTTTTT. The V and J genes are TRBV14 and TRBJ1-4; D possibly corresponds to TRBD1 (6 bases). Looked up from germline, CDR1 is SGHDN and CDR2 is FVKESK. Trimming took 2 bases from V and 0 from J, leaving 13 bases between them. The CDR3 consists of 17 residues.

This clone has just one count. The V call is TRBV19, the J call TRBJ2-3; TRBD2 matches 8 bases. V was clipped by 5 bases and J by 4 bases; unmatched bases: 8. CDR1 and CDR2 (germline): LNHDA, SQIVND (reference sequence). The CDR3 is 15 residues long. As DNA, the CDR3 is TGTGCCAGTAGTCCGCGTGAGCGGGAGCCAGATACGCAGTATTTT. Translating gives CASSPREREPDTQYF. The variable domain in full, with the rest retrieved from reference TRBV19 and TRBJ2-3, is DGGITQSPKYLFRKEGQNVTLSCEQNLNHDAMYWYRQDPGQGLRLIYYSQIVNDFQKGDIAEGYSVSREKKESFPLTVTSAQKNPTAFYLCASSPREREPDTQYFGPGTRLTVL.

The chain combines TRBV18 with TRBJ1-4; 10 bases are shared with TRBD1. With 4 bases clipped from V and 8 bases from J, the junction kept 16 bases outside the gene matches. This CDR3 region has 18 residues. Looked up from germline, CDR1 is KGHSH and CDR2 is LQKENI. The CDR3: CASSRSSFVGQGGEKLFF. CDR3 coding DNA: TGTGCCAGCTCACGAAGTTCATTTGTCGGACAGGGGGGAGAAAAACTGTTTTTT.

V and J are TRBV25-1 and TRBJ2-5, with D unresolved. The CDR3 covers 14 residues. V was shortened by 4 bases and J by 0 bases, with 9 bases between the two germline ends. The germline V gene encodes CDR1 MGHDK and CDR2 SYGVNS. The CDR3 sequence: CASSARPNQETQYF. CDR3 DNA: TGTGCCAGCAGTGCTAGACCGAACCAAGAGACCCAGTACTTC.

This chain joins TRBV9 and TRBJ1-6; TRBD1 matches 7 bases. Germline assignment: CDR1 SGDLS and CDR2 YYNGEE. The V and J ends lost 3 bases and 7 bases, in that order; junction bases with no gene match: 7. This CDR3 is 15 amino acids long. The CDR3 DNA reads TGTGCCAGCAGCGCCCAACAGGGGTCCAATTCACCCCTCCACTTT. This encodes CASSAQQGSNSPLHF. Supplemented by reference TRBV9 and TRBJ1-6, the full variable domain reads DSGVTQTPKHLITATGQRVTLRCSPRSGDLSVYWYQQSLDQGLQFLIQYYNGEERAKGNILERFSAQQFPDLHSELNLSSLELGDSALYFCASSAQQGSNSPLHFGNGTRLTVT.

The DNA for the CDR3 is TGTGCCAGCAGCCCCACCTGGCGGTCTGGAAACACCATATATTTT. Its translation is CASSPTWRSGNTIYF. V usage is TRBV5-5 and J usage is TRBJ1-3; D unclear. Germline loops: CDR1 SGHKS, CDR2 YYEKEE (reference sequence). There are 15 residues in the CDR3. V was shortened by 4 bases and J by 1 base, with 12 bases between the two germline ends.

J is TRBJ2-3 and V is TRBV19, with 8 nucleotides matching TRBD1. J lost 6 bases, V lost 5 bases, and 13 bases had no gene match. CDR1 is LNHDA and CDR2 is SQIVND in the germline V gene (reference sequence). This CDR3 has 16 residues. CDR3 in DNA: TGTGCCAGTAGTCTCAATGCCCAGGGGGCAGCGGATACGCAGTATTTT. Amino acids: CASSLNAQGAADTQYF.

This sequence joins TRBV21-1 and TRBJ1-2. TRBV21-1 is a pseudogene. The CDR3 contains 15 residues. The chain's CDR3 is CASSKDTLANYGYTF. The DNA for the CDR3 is TGTGCCAGCAGCAAAGACACCCTAGCTAACTATGGCTACACCTTC.

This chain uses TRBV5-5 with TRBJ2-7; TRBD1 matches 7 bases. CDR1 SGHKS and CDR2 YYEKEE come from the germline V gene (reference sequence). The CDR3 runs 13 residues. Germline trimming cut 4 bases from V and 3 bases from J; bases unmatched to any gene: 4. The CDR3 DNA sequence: TGTGCCAGCAGCACCGGGGACAGCTACGAGCAGTACTTC. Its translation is CASSTGDSYEQYF.

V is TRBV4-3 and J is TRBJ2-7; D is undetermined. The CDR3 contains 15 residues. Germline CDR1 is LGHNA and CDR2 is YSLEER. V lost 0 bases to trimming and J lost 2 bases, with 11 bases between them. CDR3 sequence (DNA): TGCGCCAGCAGCCAAGAACAAGGGATGACCTACGAGCAGTACTTC. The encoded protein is CASSQEQGMTYEQYF.

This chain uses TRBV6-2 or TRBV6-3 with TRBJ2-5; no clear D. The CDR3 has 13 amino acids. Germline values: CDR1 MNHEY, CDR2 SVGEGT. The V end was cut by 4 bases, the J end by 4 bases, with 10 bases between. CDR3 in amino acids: CASSSLGPETQYF. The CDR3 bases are TGTGCCAGCAGTTCTCTGGGCCCAGAGACCCAGTACTTC.

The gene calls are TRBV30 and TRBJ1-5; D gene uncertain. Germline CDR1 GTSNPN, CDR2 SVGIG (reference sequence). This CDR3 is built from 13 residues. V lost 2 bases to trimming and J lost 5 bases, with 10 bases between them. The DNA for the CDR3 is TGTGCCTGGAGTCCCCACAGTGATCAGCCCCAGCATTTT. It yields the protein CAWSPHSDQPQHF.

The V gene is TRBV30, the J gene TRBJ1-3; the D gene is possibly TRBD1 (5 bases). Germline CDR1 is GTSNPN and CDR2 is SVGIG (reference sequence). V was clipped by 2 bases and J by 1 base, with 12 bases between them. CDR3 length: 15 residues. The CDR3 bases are TGTGCCTGGAGTAAAAACAGGTTATCTGGAAACACCATATATTTT. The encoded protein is CAWSKNRLSGNTIYF.

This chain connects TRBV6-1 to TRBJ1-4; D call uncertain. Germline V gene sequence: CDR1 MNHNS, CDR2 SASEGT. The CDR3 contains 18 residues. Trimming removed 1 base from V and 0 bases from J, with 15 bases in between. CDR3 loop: CASSEGLLSRATNEKLFF. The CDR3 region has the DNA TGTGCCAGCAGTGAAGGACTTCTCTCTCGGGCAACTAATGAAAAACTGTTTTTT.

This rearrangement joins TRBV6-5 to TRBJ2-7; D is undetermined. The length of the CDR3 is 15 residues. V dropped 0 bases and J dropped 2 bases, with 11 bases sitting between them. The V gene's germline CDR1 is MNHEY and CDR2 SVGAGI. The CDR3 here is CASSYSANRAYEQYF. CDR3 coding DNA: TGTGCCAGCAGTTACTCGGCTAACCGTGCCTACGAGCAGTACTTC.

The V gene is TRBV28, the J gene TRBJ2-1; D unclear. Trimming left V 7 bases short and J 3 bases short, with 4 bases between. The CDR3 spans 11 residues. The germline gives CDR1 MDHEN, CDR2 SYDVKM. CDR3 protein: CASKVYNEQFF. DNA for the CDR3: TGTGCCAGCAAGGTCTACAATGAGCAGTTCTTC.

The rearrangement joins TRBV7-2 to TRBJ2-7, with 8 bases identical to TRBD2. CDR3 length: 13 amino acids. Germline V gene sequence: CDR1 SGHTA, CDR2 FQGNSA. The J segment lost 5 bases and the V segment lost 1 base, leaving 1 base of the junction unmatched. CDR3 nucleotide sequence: TGTGCCAGCAGCTTAGTAGCGGGACACGAGCAGTACTTC. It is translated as CASSLVAGHEQYF.

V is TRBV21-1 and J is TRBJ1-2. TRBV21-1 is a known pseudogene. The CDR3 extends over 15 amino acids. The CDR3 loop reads CASSKMPDGHYGYTF. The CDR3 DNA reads TGTGCCAGCAGCAAAATGCCAGATGGACACTATGGCTACACCTTC.

CDR3 coding DNA: TGTGCCAGCAGCCCCCGACAGCCAACTAATGAAAAACTGTTTTTT. Amino acid sequence: CASSPRQPTNEKLFF. This chain uses TRBV7-2 with TRBJ1-4, with D possibly TRBD1 on 5 matching bases. The CDR3 sequence is 15 residues long. Deletions cut 5 bases from V and 0 bases from J, with 10 bases between. Germline-derived CDR1 and CDR2 are SGHTA and FQGNSA.

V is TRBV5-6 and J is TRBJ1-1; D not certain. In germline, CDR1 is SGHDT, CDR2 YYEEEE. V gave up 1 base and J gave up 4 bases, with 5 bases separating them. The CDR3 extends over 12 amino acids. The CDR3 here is CASSLSSTEAFF. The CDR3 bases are TGTGCCAGCAGCTTGTCGTCCACTGAAGCTTTCTTT.